The 7 T cell receptor beta chains below come from one sample, sequenced in a study of cytomegalovirus exposure and HLA in healthy donors. 60 Vbeta and 13 Jbeta primers were used in PCR. Clones were read by immunoSEQ multiplex PCR, and TCRdb kept only the in-frame ones, dropping some. There are over 150,000 clones in the sample; 79% occur only once, and 6% to 8.5% lies in the top ten. Input material: PBMCs. All receptors derive from a man aged 30-40 years in good health and CMV-seropositive.

The chain combines TRBV29-1 with TRBJ1-5, with 7 bases fitting TRBD1. CDR1 SQVTM and CDR2 ANQGSEA come from the germline V gene. This CDR3 has 14 residues. Trimming removed 7 bases from V and 5 bases from J; junction bases left unmatched: 11. The DNA of the CDR3 is TGCAGCGAAGGTCTTAACAGGGGTCATCAGCCCCAGCATTTT. This gives the protein CSEGLNRGHQPQHF.

The chain is built from TRBV2 and TRBJ1-1, with 7 bases fitting TRBD1. Germline CDR1 reads SNHLY; CDR2 reads FYNNEI. The CDR3 loop spans 14 amino acids. J lost 3 bases, V lost 8 bases, and 9 bases had no gene match. The CDR3 nucleotides are TGTGCCAGCCCTTCTAGGGGGCAGGACACTGAAGCTTTCTTT. It specifies CASPSRGQDTEAFF. Combining the CDR3 with reference TRBV2 and TRBJ1-1 gives the whole variable domain EPEVTQTPSHQVTQMGQEVILRCVPISNHLYFYWYRQILGQKVEFLVSFYNNEISEKSEIFDDQFSVERPDGSNFTLKIRSTKLEDSAMYFCASPSRGQDTEAFFGQGTRLTVV.

There are a few counts of this clone. J is TRBJ1-2 and V is TRBV7-2; TRBD1 might be the D (6 bases). The CDR3 contains 15 residues. The V gene's germline CDR1 is SGHTA and CDR2 FQGNSA. Trimming took 5 bases from V and 8 from J, leaving 21 bases between them. The CDR3 bases are TGTGCCAGCAGCCCCCAACAGGGATCAGCGGAGGGCTACACCTTC. Its protein is CASSPQQGSAEGYTF.

The table lists this clone with a count of one. V gene TRBV5-1 combines with J gene TRBJ1-1, with TRBD1 as a possible D gene (6 bases). Germline V gene data show CDR1 as SGHRS and CDR2 as YFSETQ. CDR3 length: 17 residues. V was clipped by 4 bases and J by 3 bases, with 22 bases between them. The CDR3 loop is CASSVTTSTGGYTEAFF. CDR3 nucleotide sequence: TGCGCCAGCAGCGTAACTACGTCGACAGGCGGGTACACTGAAGCTTTCTTT.

This chain joins TRBV30 and TRBJ2-7, with 8 bases lining up with TRBD2. CDR3 size: 13 residues. V shed 4 bases, J shed 6 bases, and the junction held 8 bases outside the gene matches. Germline loops: CDR1 GTSNPN, CDR2 SVGIG (reference sequence). CDR3 coding DNA: TGTGCCTGGACTGGGTCGGGGGGGGGCGAGCAGTACTTC. Protein product: CAWTGSGGGEQYF.

The CDR3 here is CASSSTGGDTQYF. The DNA for the CDR3 is TGTGCCAGCAGCTCGACAGGCGGAGATACGCAGTATTTT. This chain connects TRBV7-3 to TRBJ2-3; perhaps TRBD1 as D (6 bases). The V end lost 4 bases, the J end lost 5 bases, and 10 bases lay between the germline ends. CDR1 and CDR2 from the germline V gene are SGHTA and FQGTGA. The CDR3 is made up of 13 amino acids.

V gene TRBV4-1 combines with J gene TRBJ2-3; 11 nucleotides agree with TRBD2. CDR1 MGHRA and CDR2 YSYEKL come from the germline V gene. V shed 0 bases and J 8 bases; nucleotides not matched to a gene: 13. The CDR3 runs to 18 residues. CDR3 sequence: CASSQDGASGRKGVTQYF. The CDR3 DNA sequence: TGCGCCAGCAGCCAAGACGGGGCTAGCGGGAGGAAAGGGGTTACGCAGTATTTT.